The present T cell receptor (beta chain) was sequenced within a study of molecular identifiers for immune sequencing clone quantification listed by TCRdb under 2018. Study-level background: For a replicate experiment, RNA from approximately 20,000 or 98,000 naive CD8 T cells was divided into five aliquots, and four of the five aliquots were sequenced. The study was a methods study using CD8 T cells to benchmark molecular-identifier clustering-based TCR repertoire sequencing (MIDCIRS) and TCR RNA copy counting. Here is what the overall study found, with its caveats: Modeling estimated about three recovered TCR RNA copies per cell, compared with approximately 9.5 by digital PCR, which implies about 32% capture efficiency. Highly expanded clone sizes could be underestimated because identical TCR molecules may share a barcode. In CMV-specific effector cells, clones with more than 20 RNA copies accounted for over 99% of molecules, whereas in naive cells such clones accounted for under 1%. Without barcode sub-clustering, chimeric consensus sequences inflated TCR diversity; chimeras reached as high as 47%. The naive libraries included spiked-in Jurkat TCR RNA (roughly ten copies' worth), and this Jurkat TCR RNA is not part of the donor repertoire. Spiked-in Jurkat TCR RNA equal to a single cell's worth was reported to be detectable even within 1,100,000 naive CD8 T cells.

This clonotype was seen many times. Its target antigen remains unknown. No base qualities exist here, and no much larger clone lies one base off it. V lost 6 bases and J lost 4 bases; the stretch between them is 7 bases long. The CDR3 holds 11 amino acids from the cysteine to the phenylalanine. CDR3 DNA only is kept here, 33 bases in frame from base 1. Library preparation was by PCR. These reads were obtained on an Illumina HiSeq 4000. Bulk TCR libraries were prepared as previously described, using TCR primers listed in Table S5. The Qiagen AllPrep DNA/RNA kit was used to purify total RNA. Before analysis, reads from multiple sequencing runs of the same library were pooled. In the authors' own workflow: Only reads with exact TCR constant sequence were kept, trimmed to 150 nt, and grouped by their 12-nt molecular barcodes. Reads inside each barcode group were sub-clustered using a 15% Levenshtein threshold, and a quality-weighted consensus sequence was constructed for each RNA molecule. Non-functional sequences were excluded, and lower-count sequences lying one edit away from another sequence were also excluded. Barcode sub-clusters with fewer than 20% of the maximum read count were removed, based on fitting two negative binomial distributions. Clones were called with MiXCR by TCRdb after fastp trimmed the public reads at Q25, and only in-frame beta chains were retained. Rows merge per CDR3 protein into single entries with the most common DNA and genes. TCRdb's processing, not the authors' own work, is the source of the V and J calls. A total of 460,000 or so distinct CDR3 sequences appear in this sample, over 20% of them only once. The ten biggest clones cover about 0.8% of the sample.

Libraries of naive CD8 T cells were built from anywhere between about 20,000 and 1,000,000 sorted cells, with 10%, 30% or 50% of the purified RNA used. On a BD FACSAria II, naive CD8 T cells were FACS-sorted as CD8+CD4-CCR7+CD45RA+ and collected into RLT Plus buffer. To test detection sensitivity, Jurkat RNA equal to under 13 TCR copies was added to samples of about 20,000-1,100,000 naive CD8 T cells. Enrichment of CD8 T cells was done with RosetteSep CD8+ T Cell Enrichment Cocktail plus Ficoll-Paque, and ACK red cell lysis came afterward. The receptor was isolated from a human donor in good health. Some libraries in this study had Jurkat cell RNA spiked in. The chain is made from TRBV12-3 or TRBV12-4 and TRBJ2-7; no D gene can be assigned with confidence. Material for sequencing was naive CD8+ T cells from blood, with Jurkat cell RNA spiked in. The sample's cell subset or site, from its label and the paper: FACS-sorted CD8+CD4-CCR7+CD45RA+ naive T cells. The nucleotide sequence is given as TGTGCCAGCAGATTGATATACGAGCAGTACTTC. This translates into CASRLIYEQYF.